This TCR beta chain was observed in a study of blood T cell repertoires in COVID-19. Sequenced by immunoSEQ multiplex PCR; TCRdb stores in-frame clones only, minus some. The profile shows a few hundred thousand clones, roughly 82% of them singletons. This TCR was sampled from a man older than 75 with acute or convalescent COVID-19. The sequenced material came from peripheral blood.

The CDR3 DNA sequence: TGTGCCACCCGTCAGGGGCGTAGCACTGAAGCTTTCTTT. As protein: CATRQGRSTEAFF. The chain couples TRBV3-1 (or the pseudogene TRBV3-2) to TRBJ1-1; possible D gene TRBD1, 6 bases. V dropped 10 bases and J dropped 4 bases, with 16 bases sitting between them. Per the germline V gene, CDR1 is LGHDT and CDR2 is YNNKEL (reference sequence). The CDR3 runs to 13 residues.